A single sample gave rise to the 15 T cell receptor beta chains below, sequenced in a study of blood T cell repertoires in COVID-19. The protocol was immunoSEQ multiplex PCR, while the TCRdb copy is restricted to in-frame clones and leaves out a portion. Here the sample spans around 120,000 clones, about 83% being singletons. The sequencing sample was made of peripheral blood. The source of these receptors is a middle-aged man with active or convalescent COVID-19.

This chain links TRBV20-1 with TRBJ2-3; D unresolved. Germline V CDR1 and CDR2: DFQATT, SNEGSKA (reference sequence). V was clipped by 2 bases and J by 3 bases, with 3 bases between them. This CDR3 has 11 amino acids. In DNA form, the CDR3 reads TGCAGTGCTAGACTGACAGATACGCAGTATTTT. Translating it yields CSARLTDTQYF.

In DNA, the CDR3 is TGCGCCAGCAGCCTCCGGACAGGGCAGGAGCAGTACTTC. Translation: CASSLRTGQEQYF. The rearrangement joins TRBV5-1 to TRBJ2-7, with 8 bases fitting TRBD1. With V trimmed by 4 bases and J by 7 bases, 7 bases remained unmatched. Germline V gives CDR1 SGHRS, CDR2 YFSETQ. The CDR3 is 13 residues long.

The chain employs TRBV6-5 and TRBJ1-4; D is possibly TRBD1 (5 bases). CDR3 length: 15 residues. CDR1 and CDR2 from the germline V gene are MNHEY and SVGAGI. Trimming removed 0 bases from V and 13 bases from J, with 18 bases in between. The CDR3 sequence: CASSYSVQGEVRLFF. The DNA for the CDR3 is TGTGCCAGCAGTTACTCTGTTCAAGGGGAGGTACGACTGTTTTTT.

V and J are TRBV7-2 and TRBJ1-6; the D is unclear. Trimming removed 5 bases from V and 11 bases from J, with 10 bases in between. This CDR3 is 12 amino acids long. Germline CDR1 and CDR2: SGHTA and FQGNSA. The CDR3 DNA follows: TGTGCCAGCAGCGTAGGTCCGGCACCCCTCCACTTT. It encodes CASSVGPAPLHF.

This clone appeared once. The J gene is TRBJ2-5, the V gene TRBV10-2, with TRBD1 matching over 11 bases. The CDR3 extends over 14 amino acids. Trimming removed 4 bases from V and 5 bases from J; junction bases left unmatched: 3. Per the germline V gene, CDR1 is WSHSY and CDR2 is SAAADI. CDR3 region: CASSVGQGVETQYF. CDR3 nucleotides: TGCGCCAGCAGTGTGGGACAGGGGGTGGAGACCCAGTACTTC.

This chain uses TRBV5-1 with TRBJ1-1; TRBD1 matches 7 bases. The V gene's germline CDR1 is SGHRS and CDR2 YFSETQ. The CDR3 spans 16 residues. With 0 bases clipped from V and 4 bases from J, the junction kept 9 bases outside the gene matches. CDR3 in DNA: TGCGCCAGCAGCTTGGGCCCCCGACAGGGTTCCACTGAAGCTTTCTTT. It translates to CASSLGPRQGSTEAFF.

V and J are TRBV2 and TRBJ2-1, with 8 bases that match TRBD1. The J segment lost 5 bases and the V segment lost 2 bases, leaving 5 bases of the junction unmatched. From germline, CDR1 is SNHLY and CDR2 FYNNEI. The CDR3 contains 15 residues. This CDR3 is CASSESPGQDNEQFF. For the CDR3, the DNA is TGTGCCAGCAGTGAATCCCCGGGACAGGACAATGAGCAGTTCTTC.

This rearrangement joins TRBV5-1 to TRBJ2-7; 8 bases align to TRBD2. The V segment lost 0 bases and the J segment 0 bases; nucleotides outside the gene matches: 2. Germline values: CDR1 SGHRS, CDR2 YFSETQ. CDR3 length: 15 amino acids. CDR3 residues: CASSLGLANSYEQYF. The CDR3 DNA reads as TGCGCCAGCAGCTTGGGACTAGCGAACTCCTACGAGCAGTACTTC.

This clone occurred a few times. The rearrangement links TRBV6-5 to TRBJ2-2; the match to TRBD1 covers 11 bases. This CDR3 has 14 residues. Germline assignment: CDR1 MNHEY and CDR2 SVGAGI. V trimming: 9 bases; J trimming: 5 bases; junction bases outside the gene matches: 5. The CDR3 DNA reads TGTGCCAGTAGGACAGGGGGCCAGACCGGGGAGCTGTTTTTT. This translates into CASRTGGQTGELFF.

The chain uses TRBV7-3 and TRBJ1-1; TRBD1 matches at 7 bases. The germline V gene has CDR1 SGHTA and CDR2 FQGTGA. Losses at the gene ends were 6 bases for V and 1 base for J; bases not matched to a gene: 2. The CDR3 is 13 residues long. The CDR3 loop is CASRGQPNTEAFF. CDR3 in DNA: TGTGCCAGCAGGGGACAGCCGAACACTGAAGCTTTCTTT.

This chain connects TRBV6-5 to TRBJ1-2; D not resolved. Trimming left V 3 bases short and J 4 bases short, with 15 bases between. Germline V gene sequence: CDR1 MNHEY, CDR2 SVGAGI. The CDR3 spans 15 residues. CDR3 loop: CASSYSPRQVYGYTF. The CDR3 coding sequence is TGTGCCAGCAGTTATTCCCCCCGGCAGGTCTATGGCTACACCTTC.

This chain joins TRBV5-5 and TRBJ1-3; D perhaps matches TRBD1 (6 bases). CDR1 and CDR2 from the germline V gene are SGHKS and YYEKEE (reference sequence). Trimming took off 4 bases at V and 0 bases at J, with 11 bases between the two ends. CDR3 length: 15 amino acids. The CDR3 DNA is TGTGCCAGCAGCCGACAGGAGTTCTCTGGAAACACCATATATTTT. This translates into CASSRQEFSGNTIYF.

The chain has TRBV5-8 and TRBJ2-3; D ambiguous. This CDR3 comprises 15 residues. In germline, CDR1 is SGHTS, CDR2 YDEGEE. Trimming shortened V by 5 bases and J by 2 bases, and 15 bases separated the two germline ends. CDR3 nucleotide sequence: TGTGCCAGCAGTCCGGGTCTGTCGGCCACAGATACGCAGTATTTT. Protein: CASSPGLSATDTQYF.

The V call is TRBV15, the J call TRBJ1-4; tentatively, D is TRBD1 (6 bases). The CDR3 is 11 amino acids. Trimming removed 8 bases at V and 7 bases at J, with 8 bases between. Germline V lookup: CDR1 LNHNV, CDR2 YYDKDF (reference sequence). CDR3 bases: TGTGCCACCCAAGGGGGTGAAAAACTGTTTTTT. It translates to CATQGGEKLFF.

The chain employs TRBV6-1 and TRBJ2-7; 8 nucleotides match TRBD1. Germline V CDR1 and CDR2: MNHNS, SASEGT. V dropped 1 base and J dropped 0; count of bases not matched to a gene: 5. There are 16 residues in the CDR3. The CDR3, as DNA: TGTGCCAGCAGTGAAGACAGGGGGTACCTCTCCTACGAGCAGTACTTC. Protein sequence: CASSEDRGYLSYEQYF.